The source of this T cell receptor (beta chain) is a study of chemoradiotherapy in HPV16-positive cancers (dated by TCRdb to between 2021 and 2024). A note on the overall study: Using functional T-cell assays on cells from two HPV16-positive patients, the researchers defined candidate HPV-specific T-cell clones and common TCR motifs. The study asked whether T-cell immunity to the HPV oncoproteins E6 and E7 changes during chemoradiotherapy and whether this immunity affects survival. TCR repertoires from under 90 patients with HPV-related cancers were then used to track the candidate HPV-specific TCRs and motifs.

This clone was counted once. It lacks a known antigen. Per-nucleotide qualities are absent, and no much larger clonotype sits a single base away. Repertoires were sampled multiple times during chemoradiotherapy, which allowed clonal expansion in the tumor microenvironment to be followed. The trim is 1 base for V and 4 bases for J, with a gap of 4 bases between the germline ends. Taken from cysteine to phenylalanine, the CDR3 has 12 residues. Of all the DNA, just the CDR3 is kept, 36 bases in frame from base 1. For CDR1 and CDR2, the germline V gene lists ENHRY and SYGVKD. What the study reported, not specific to this receptor: The functional definition of HPV-specific T cells came from only two HPV16-positive patients, and the survival association was reported for HPV16-positive patients. In HPV16-positive patients, expansion of HPV-responsive T cells during chemoradiotherapy was found to be associated with improved recurrence-free survival. Expansion of candidate HPV-specific clones and E7-related TCR motifs was observed in the tumor microenvironment during treatment, whereas no such expansion was observed for non-HPV-specific T cells.

Receptors were amplified or captured by the immunoSEQ multiplex PCR assay. TCRdb took over this immuneACCESS table, retaining in-frame rearrangements with V and J assigned. Such tables are incomplete; in checked studies, under half of the missing clones stem from an unresolved V gene, and the remainder is unexplained. Across this sample there are 8,000 to 9,000 clones, with approximately 88% seen only once. 3.5% of the sample rests with the top ten. Recombination linked TRBV10-3 to TRBJ2-5; confidence is insufficient to name the D gene. This receptor was obtained from a human donor with HPV-associated anogenital cancer. Sequenced here: blood, sampled from a patient who underwent chemoradiotherapy. Here the CDR3 is given as CAISEWTETQYF. At the DNA level, the sequence is TGTGCCATCAGTGAGTGGACAGAGACCCAGTACTTC.